This T cell receptor beta chain was identified in a study of blood T cells in healthy people across ages. Whole-study findings and limits: When set beside aged donors, long-lived donors presented more naive CD4+ cells and higher diversity.

Total RNA, at least 5 micrograms per sample, was extracted from PBMCs. The authors ran a second PCR of about 6 to 11 cycles using a sample-barcoded 5' primer and a J-beta primer mix. A 12-random-nucleotide template-switch adaptor tagged each cDNA molecule. Sequencing recovered at least 3 million CDR3-containing paired-end reads from each sample. MiXCR, applied by TCRdb to the 5' RACE reads, yields one record per CDR3 protein. The repertoire holds about 780,000 distinct CDR3 sequences, with around half as singletons. This clonotype turned up a few times. Its target is not known. This could be a read error, since a much larger clone is one nucleotide away. The germline gives CDR1 SNHLY, CDR2 FYNNEI. This CDR3 contains 13 residues.

The sequencing sample was made of blood. The sequence was obtained from a man of 80 years or more in good health. V is TRBV2 and J is TRBJ2-4, with TRBD2 matching over 11 bases. The CDR3 nucleotides read TGTGCCAGCGAATACTTAGCGGGGGGGCCTAAGCACTTC. It specifies CASEYLAGGPKHF.